This T cell receptor (beta chain) is drawn from a study of immune evolution from preneoplasia to lung adenocarcinoma. CDR1 and CDR2 (germline): SGHTA, FQGTGA. Trimming took 2 bases from V and 4 from J; bases not matched to a gene: 10. The CDR3 consists of 16 residues. Produced via immunoSEQ multiplex PCR; TCRdb's table is partial and in-frame only. The sample includes thousands of clones, about 79% of them seen just once. The V and J genes are TRBV7-3 and TRBJ2-5; 7 positions match TRBD2. The clonotype was recovered from a person aged 60-80 years with lung adenocarcinoma. The sample comprised FFPE minimally invasive lung adenocarcinoma tissue. CDR3 nucleotides: TGTGCCAGCAGCTTACGCTTCGGCGGGAGAGGAGAGACCCAGTACTTC. Protein: CASSLRFGGRGETQYF.